Sequencing of this TCR beta chain was carried out in a study of OX40 agonist ivuxolimab in advanced cancers. Study-level background: The costimulatory receptor OX40 (CD134) was targeted by ivuxolimab, a fully human IgG2 agonistic monoclonal antibody. Intravenous ivuxolimab was administered to patients every 2 weeks at six dose levels: 0.01, 0.1, 0.3, 1.5, 3 and 10 mg/kg. Of the approximately 54 patients in dose escalation, about 20 had hepatocellular carcinoma, about 15 had melanoma, 9 had renal cell carcinoma and 9 had head and neck cancer. In the dose-escalation cohort, 65% to 85% of patients were male, and the mean age was around 65 years with a range of about 20 to 80. Patients were allowed to have had prior anti-PD-1, anti-PD-L1 or anti-CTLA-4 therapy, and around two fifths of the dose-escalation patients had been treated with checkpoint inhibitors. Partial responses were achieved by three dose-escalation patients, of whom one had hepatocellular carcinoma and two had cutaneous melanoma. The purpose of peripheral TCRbeta sequencing was to test whether ivuxolimab changed TCR sequence diversity and led to clonal T-cell expansion. The monotherapy dose-escalation portion (N of about 49 patients) of the phase I ivuxolimab trial is reported in the paper.

To sequence the TCRbeta CDR3 region, genomic DNA was isolated from the sorted cells. The immunoSEQ Assay was used for sequencing of TCRbeta CDR3 regions. TCRdb provides this immuneACCESS table in a form limited to in-frame rearrangements. Some clones are lacking; in checked studies, under half of them reflect an unresolved V gene, and why the rest are absent is not known. The sample data list some 95,000 clones, and 90% to 95% of these were observed just once. The ten top clones hold 0.45% to 0.6% of the sample. In the case of this clone: The target of this receptor is not known. No qualities accompany the bases; no much larger clone lies one base away.

The trial excluded patients who had a history of autoimmune disease or who were on systemic immunosuppression. Peripheral blood for TCR sequencing was collected from all dose cohorts at baseline, on cycle 4 day 1, and on cycle 7 day 1. The samples were drawn from a first-in-human, open-label, multicenter phase I dose-escalation trial of ivuxolimab. Adults with locally advanced or metastatic melanoma, renal cell carcinoma, hepatocellular carcinoma or head and neck squamous cell carcinoma were enrolled in the trial. Before TCR sequencing, CD4+ T cells and CD8+ T cells were sorted from peripheral blood as separate populations. Broad study findings and their caveats: On average, CD8+ T cells showed more expanded clones than CD4+ T cells after ivuxolimab. In partial responders in the 0.1-3.0 mg/kg groups, normalized peripheral clonal expansion was found to be among the lowest, especially among CD8+ T cells. Low levels of normalized T-cell clonal expansion were also seen in some nonresponding patients. The antigen specificity of the clonally expanded peripheral T cells was not determined. At doses of 0.1 to 3.0 mg/kg, clonal expansion of both CD4+ and CD8+ blood T cells was observed from baseline to week 6.

This material consisted of CD4+ or CD8+ T cells sorted from blood, taken in a trial of the OX40 agonist ivuxolimab. This TCR came from an adult with an advanced solid tumor such as melanoma, head and neck, liver or kidney cancer.

For the CDR3, the sequence is CASSSGTSGSSETQYF. The base sequence is TGTGCCAGCAGCTCCGGGACTAGCGGGAGTTCGGAGACCCAGTACTTC. The rearrangement joined TRBV7-3 to TRBJ2-5, with 14 bases aligning to TRBD2. The CDR3 measures 16 amino acids from cysteine to phenylalanine. Only CDR3 DNA is held: 48 bases, read in frame from base 1. V loses 4 bases at its end and J loses 5 bases; junction bases beyond the gene matches: 6. CDR1 SGHTA and CDR2 FQGTGA were looked up in the germline V gene.